This entry is about one T cell receptor (beta chain). No antigen is known for it. This sample is drawn from a study of T cells in narcolepsy. The CDR3 extends over 13 amino acids. Germline values: CDR1 SGHNT, CDR2 YYREEE (reference sequence). V was shortened by 2 bases and J by 8 bases, with 13 bases between the two germline ends. Sequencing used immunoSEQ multiplex PCR; TCRdb keeps in-frame clones, though not all of them. The profile covers 27,000 or so clones, with 75% to 85% appearing a single time and more than 0.9% taken by the ten largest. Findings and caveats of the study: Autoreactive HCRT-specific and TRIB2-specific clonotypes were marked in same-patient CSF-versus-blood CD4+ comparisons. Healthy controls reportedly lacked the autoreactive clonotypes serially found in patients' blood.

The receptor was isolated from a human donor with narcolepsy. The V call is TRBV5-4, the J call TRBJ1-1; possibly TRBD1 for D (5 bases). Material for sequencing was CD45RA- memory CD4+ T cells from PBMCs. For the CDR3, the DNA is TGTGCCAGCAGCTTTCCAGGACATTCGGAAGCTTTCTTT. It translates to CASSFPGHSEAFF.